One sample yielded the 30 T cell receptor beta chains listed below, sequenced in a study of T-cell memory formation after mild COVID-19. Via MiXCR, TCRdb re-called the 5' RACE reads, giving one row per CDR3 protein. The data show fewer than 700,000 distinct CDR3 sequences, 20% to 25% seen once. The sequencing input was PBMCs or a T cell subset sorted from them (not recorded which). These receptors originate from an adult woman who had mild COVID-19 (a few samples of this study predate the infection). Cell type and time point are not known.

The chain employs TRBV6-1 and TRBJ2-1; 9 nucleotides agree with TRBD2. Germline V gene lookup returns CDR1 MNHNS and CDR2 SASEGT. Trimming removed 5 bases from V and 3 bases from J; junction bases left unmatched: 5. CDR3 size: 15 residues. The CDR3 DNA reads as TGTGCCAGCAGTAATCCAGCGGGGGGCTACAATGAGCAGTTCTTC. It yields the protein CASSNPAGGYNEQFF.

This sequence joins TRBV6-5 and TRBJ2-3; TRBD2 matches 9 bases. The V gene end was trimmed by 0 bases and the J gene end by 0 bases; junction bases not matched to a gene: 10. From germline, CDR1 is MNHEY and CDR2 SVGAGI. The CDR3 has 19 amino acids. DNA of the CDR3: TGTGCCAGCAGTTACTCCCTCCCGGGACTAGCTCCTAGCACAGATACGCAGTATTTT. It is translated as CASSYSLPGLAPSTDTQYF.

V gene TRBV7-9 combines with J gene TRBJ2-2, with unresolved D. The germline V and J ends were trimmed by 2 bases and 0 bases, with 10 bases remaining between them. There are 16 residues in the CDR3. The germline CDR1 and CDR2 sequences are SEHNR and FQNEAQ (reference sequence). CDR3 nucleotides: TGTGCCAGCAGCTTAACTCGCAGTACGAACACCGGGGAGCTGTTTTTT. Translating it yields CASSLTRSTNTGELFF.

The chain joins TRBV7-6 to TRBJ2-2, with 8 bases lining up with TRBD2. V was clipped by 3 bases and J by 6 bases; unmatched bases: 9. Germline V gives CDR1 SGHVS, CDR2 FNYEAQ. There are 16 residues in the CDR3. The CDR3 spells CASSLEGGLVPGELFF. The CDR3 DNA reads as TGTGCCAGCAGCTTGGAGGGGGGACTAGTCCCCGGGGAGCTGTTTTTT.

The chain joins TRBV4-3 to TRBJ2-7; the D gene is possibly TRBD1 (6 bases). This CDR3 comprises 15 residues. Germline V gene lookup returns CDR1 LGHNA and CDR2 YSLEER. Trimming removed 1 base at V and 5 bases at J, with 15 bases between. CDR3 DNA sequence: TGCGCCAGCAGCCAAGGGCCGTGGGGGCTGGACGAGCAGTACTTC. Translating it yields CASSQGPWGLDEQYF.

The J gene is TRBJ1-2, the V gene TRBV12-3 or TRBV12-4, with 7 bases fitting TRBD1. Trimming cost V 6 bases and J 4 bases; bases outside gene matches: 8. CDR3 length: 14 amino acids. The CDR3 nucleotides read TGTGCCAGCAGAAAAGGGGGCGGTGGCTATGGCTACACCTTC. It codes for CASRKGGGGYGYTF.

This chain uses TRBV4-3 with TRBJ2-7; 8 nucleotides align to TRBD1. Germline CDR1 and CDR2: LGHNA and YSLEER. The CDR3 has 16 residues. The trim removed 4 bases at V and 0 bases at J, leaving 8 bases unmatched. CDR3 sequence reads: CASSLMRDRSSYEQYF. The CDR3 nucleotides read TGCGCCAGCAGCCTGATGAGGGACAGGAGCTCCTACGAGCAGTACTTC.

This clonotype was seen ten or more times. CDR3 residues: CASSWSWTDTQYF. CDR3 DNA sequence: TGTGCCAGCAGCTGGAGCTGGACAGATACGCAGTATTTT. This chain uses TRBV7-8 with TRBJ2-3; D uncertain. The CDR3 length is 13 residues. Per germline, CDR1 SGHVS and CDR2 FQNEAQ. V lost 4 bases, J lost 3 bases, and 8 bases lay in between.

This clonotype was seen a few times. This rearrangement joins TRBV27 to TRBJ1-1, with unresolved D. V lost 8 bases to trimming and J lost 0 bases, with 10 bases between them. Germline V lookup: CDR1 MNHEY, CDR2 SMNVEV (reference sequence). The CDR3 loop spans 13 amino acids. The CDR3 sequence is CASALWVNTEAFF. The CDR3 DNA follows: TGTGCCAGCGCCCTTTGGGTGAACACTGAAGCTTTCTTT.

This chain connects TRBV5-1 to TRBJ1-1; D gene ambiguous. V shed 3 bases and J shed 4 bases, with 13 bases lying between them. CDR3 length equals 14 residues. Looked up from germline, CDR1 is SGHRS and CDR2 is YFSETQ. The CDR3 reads CASSYPEGGTEAFF. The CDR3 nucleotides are TGCGCCAGCAGCTACCCGGAGGGCGGCACTGAAGCTTTCTTT.

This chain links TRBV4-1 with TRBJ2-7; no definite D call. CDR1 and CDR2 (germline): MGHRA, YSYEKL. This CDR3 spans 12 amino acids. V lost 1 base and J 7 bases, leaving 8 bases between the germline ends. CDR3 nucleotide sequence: TGCGCCAGCAGCCAAGGCCCCCGGGAGCAGTACTTC. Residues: CASSQGPREQYF.

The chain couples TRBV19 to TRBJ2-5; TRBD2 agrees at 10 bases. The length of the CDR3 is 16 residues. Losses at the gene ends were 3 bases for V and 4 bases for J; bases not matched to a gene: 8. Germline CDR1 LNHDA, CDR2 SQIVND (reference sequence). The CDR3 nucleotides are TGTGCCAGTAGTATCCTCGTAGCGGGAGGTAGAGAGACCCAGTACTTC. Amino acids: CASSILVAGGRETQYF.

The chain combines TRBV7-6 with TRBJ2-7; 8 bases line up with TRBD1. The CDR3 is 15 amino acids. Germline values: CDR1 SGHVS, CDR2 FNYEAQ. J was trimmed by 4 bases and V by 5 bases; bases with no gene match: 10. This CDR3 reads CASSPTQGARYEQYF. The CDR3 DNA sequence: TGTGCCAGCAGCCCGACCCAGGGGGCGCGTTACGAGCAGTACTTC.

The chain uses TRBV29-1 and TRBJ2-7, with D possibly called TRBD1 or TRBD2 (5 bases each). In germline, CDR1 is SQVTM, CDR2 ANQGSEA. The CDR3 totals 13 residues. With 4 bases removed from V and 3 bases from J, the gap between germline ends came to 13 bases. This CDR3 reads CSVAGSIGYEQYF. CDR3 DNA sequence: TGCAGCGTTGCAGGGAGTATTGGCTACGAGCAGTACTTC.

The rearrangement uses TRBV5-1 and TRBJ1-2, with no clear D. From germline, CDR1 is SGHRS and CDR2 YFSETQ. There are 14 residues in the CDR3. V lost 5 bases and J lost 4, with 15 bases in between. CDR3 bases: TGCGCCAGCAGAAGCGGAGAGTGGGCCTATGGCTACACCTTC. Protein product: CASRSGEWAYGYTF.

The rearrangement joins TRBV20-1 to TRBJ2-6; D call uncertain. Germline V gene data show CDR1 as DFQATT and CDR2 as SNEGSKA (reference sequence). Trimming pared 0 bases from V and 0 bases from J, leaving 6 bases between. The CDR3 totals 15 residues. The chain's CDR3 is CSARDAVSGANVLTF. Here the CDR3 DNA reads TGCAGTGCTAGAGATGCAGTCTCTGGGGCCAACGTCCTGACTTTC.

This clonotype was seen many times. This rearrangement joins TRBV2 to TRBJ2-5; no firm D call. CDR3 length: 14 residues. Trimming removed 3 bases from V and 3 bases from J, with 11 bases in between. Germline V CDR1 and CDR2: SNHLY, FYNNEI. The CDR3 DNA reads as TGTGCCAGCAGTGATAGGGTCCGGGAAGAGACCCAGTACTTC. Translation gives CASSDRVREETQYF. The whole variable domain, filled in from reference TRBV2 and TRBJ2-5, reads EPEVTQTPSHQVTQMGQEVILRCVPISNHLYFYWYRQILGQKVEFLVSFYNNEISEKSEIFDDQFSVERPDGSNFTLKIRSTKLEDSAMYFCASSDRVREETQYFGPGTRLLVL.

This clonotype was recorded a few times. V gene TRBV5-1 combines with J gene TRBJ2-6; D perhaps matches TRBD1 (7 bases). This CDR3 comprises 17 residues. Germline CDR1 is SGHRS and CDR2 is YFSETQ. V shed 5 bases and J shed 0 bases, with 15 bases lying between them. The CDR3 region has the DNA TGCGCCAGCAGATCAGGGGGACTCTACTCTGGGGCCAACGTCCTGACTTTC. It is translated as CASRSGGLYSGANVLTF.

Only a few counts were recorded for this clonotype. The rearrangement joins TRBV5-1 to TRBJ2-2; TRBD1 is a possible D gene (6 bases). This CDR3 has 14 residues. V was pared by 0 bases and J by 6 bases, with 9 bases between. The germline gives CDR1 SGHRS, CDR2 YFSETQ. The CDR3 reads CASSLEEGAGELFF. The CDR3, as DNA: TGCGCCAGCAGCTTGGAAGAGGGGGCCGGGGAGCTGTTTTTT. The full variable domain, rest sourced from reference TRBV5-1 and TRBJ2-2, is KAGVTQTPRYLIKTRGQQVTLSCSPISGHRSVSWYQQTPGQGLQFLFEYFSETQRNKGNFPGRFSGRQFSNSRSEMNVSTLELGDSALYLCASSLEEGAGELFFGEGSRLTVL.

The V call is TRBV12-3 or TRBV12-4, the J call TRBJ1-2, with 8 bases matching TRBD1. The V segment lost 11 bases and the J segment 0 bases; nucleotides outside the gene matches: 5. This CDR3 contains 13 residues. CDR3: CAGRQGPNYGYTF. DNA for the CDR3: TGTGCCGGTAGACAGGGGCCTAACTATGGCTACACCTTC.

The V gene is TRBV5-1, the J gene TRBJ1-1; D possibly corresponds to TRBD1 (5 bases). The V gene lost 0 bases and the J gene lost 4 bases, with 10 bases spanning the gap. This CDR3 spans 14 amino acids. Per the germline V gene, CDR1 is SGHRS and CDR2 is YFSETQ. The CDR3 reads CASSLAGGVTEAFF. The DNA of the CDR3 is TGCGCCAGCAGCTTGGCCGGGGGGGTCACTGAAGCTTTCTTT.

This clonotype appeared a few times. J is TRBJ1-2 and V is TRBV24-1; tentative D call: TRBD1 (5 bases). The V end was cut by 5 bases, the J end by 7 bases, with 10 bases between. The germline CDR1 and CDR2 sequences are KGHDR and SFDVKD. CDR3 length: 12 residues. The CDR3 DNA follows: TGTGCCACCAGTGGCGGGGCGACTGGCTACACCTTC. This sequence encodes CATSGGATGYTF.

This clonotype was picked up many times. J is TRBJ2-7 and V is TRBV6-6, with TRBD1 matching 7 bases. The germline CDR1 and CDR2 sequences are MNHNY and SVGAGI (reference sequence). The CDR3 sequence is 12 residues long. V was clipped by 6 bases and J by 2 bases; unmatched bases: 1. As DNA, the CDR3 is TGTGCCAGCAGCGGGACAGCCTACGAGCAGTACTTC. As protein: CASSGTAYEQYF.

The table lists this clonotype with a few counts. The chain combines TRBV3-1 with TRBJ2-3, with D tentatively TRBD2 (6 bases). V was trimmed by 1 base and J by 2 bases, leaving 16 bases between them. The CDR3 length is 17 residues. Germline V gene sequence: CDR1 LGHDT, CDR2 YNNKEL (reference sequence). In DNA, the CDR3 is TGTGCCAGCAGCCAAGGGAACCGGCCTAGCGCCACAGATACGCAGTATTTT. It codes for CASSQGNRPSATDTQYF.

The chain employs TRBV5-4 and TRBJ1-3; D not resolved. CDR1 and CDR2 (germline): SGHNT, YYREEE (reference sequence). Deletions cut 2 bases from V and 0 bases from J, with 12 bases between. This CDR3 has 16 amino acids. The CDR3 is CASSFLPPLSGNTIYF. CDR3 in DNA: TGTGCCAGCAGCTTTCTTCCCCCCCTCTCTGGAAACACCATATATTTT.

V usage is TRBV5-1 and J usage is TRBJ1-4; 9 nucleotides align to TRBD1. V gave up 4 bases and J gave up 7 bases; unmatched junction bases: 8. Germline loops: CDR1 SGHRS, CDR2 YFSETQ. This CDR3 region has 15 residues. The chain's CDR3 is CASSPTGTGTEKLFF. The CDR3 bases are TGCGCCAGCAGCCCCACCGGGACAGGGACTGAAAAACTGTTTTTT.

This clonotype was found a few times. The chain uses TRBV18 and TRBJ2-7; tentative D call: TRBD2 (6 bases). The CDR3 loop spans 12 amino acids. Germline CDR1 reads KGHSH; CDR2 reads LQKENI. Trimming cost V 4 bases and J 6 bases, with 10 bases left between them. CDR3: CASSQTSSEQYF. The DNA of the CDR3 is TGTGCCAGCTCACAGACTAGTTCCGAGCAGTACTTC. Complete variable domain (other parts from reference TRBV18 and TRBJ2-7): NAGVMQNPRHLVRRRGQEARLRCSPMKGHSHVYWYRQLPEEGLKFMVYLQKENIIDESGMPKERFSAEFPKEGPSILRIQQVVRGDSAAYFCASSQTSSEQYFGPGTRLTVT.

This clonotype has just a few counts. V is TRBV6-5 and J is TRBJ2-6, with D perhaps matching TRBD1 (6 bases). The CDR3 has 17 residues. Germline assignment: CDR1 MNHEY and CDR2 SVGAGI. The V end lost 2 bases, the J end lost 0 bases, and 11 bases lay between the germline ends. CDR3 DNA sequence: TGTGCCAGCAGTTACGACAGGCCCACCTCTGGGGCCAACGTCCTGACTTTC. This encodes CASSYDRPTSGANVLTF.

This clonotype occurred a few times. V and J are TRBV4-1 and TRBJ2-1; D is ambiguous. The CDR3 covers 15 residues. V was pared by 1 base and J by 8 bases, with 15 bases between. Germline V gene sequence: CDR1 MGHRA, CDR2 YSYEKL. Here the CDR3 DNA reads TGCGCCAGCAGCCAAGCCCTGGCGGTTGGCCATGAGCAGTTCTTC. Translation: CASSQALAVGHEQFF.

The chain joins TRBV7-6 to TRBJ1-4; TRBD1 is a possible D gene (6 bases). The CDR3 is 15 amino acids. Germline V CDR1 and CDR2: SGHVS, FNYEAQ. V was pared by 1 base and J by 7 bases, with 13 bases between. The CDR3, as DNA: TGTGCCAGCAGCTTAGTCGGGGGGCCCACTGAAAAACTGTTTTTT. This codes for CASSLVGGPTEKLFF. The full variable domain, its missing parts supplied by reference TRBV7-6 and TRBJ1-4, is GAGVSQSPRYKVTKRGQDVALRCDPISGHVSLYWYRQALGQGPEFLTYFNYEAQQDKSGLPNDRFSAERPEGSISTLTIQRTEQRDSAMYRCASSLVGGPTEKLFFGSGTQLSVL.